This T cell receptor (beta chain) was retrieved from a study of T cell responses to AZD1222 COVID-19 vaccine. Study-level results: Females made up more of the donors, who were largely white British, and clonal diversity may have come out too low. Among those given AZD1222, only five to seven were seropositive at baseline. The study found Spike-specific TCR breadth and depth rose after two AZD1222 doses.

Assay: immunoSEQ multiplex PCR; the TCRdb copy retains only in-frame clones and omits some. The sample lists around 150,000 clones; roughly 92% were seen once. Pooling covered second doses at about 4 or about 12 weeks. The CDR3 is 15 residues long. Trimming cost V 3 bases and J 4 bases; bases outside gene matches: 8. Germline V gives CDR1 SGHDN, CDR2 FVKESK. In regard to this clone: Its matching antigen is unknown.

This TCR was recovered from an adult who received the AZD1222 COVID-19 vaccine. The chain recombines TRBV14 with TRBJ2-5; 7 nucleotides match TRBD2. The source material was peripheral blood, sampled 28 days after the second AZD1222 dose. The CDR3 coding sequence is TGTGCCAGCAGCCATCGATCGGGGGGACGAGAGACCCAGTACTTC. As protein: CASSHRSGGRETQYF. The full variable domain, with the rest looked up from reference TRBV14 and TRBJ2-5, is EAGVTQFPSHSVIEKGQTVTLRCDPISGHDNLYWYRRVMGKEIKFLLHFVKESKQDESGMPNNRFLAERTGGTYSTLKVQPAELEDSGVYFCASSHRSGGRETQYFGPGTRLLVL.